These T cell receptor beta chains were read from a single sample in a study of blood T cell repertoires in COVID-19. The repertoire was sequenced with immunoSEQ multiplex PCR; TCRdb's copy has only in-frame clones and lacks some. The repertoire holds 300,000 to 450,000 clones, about 90% seen once, with approximately 1% in the top ten. Sequencing was performed on PBMCs or T cells enriched from blood (not recorded which). The receptors here all came from a woman in her twenties or thirties who had been exposed to COVID-19. CDR3s include the opening cysteine and the closing phenylalanine or tryptophan. A D gene is named only where the DNA matches it firmly. Expanded clones get a size class; other rows say once, few or many, or leave the size out.

D	V	size	J	CDR3
-	TRBV7-2	-	TRBJ1-6	CASSANRVSSYNSSLHF
-	TRBV19	-	TRBJ1-2	CASTPSGGRGYTF
TRBD1	TRBV11-2	few	TRBJ2-7	CASSERQGSYEQYF
TRBD1	TRBV14	-	TRBJ2-2	CASSQLATGAGELFF
-	TRBV2	few	TRBJ2-2	CASSGTALNTGELFF
-	TRBV11-2	-	TRBJ2-3	CASRGGVADTQYF
TRBD1	TRBV10-3	-	TRBJ1-5	CAIGRDRADQPQHF
TRBD2	TRBV7-3	few	TRBJ2-1	CASSLSGSSYNEQFF
TRBD2	TRBV28	-	TRBJ2-7	CASIDRTSGYYEQYF
TRBD2	TRBV7-9	-	TRBJ2-1	CASVSSGVFNEQFF
-	TRBV11-2	-	TRBJ2-3	CASSLDPRADTQYF
-	TRBV27	-	TRBJ1-3	CASRGTGITGSGNTIYF
-	TRBV5-8	-	TRBJ1-1	CASSRRVNTEAFF
-	TRBV28	-	TRBJ2-5	CASSFGGETQYF
-	TRBV28	-	TRBJ1-4	CASSHQGPSTNEKLFF